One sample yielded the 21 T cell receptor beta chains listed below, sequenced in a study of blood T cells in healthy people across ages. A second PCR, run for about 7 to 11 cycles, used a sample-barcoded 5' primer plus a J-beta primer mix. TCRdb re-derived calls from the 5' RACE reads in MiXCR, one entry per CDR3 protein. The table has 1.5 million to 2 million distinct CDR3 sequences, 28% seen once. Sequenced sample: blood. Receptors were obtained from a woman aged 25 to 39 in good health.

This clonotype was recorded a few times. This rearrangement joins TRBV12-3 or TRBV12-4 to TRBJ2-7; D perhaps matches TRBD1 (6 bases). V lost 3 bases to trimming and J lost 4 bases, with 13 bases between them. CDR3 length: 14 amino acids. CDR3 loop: CASSFFGGSYEQYF. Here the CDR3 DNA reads TGTGCCAGCAGTTTTTTTGGGGGCTCGTACGAGCAGTACTTC.

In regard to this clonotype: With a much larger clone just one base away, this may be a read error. In nucleotides, the CDR3 is TGTGCCAGCAGCCGTGTGGAGGGATCCGAGCAGTACTTC. As protein: CASSRVEGSEQYF. This rearrangement joins TRBV2 to TRBJ2-5, with D perhaps TRBD2 (6 bases). With the DNA end fitting TRBJ2-7 better, the J assignment may be wrong. Germline lookup yields CDR1 SNHLY and CDR2 FYNNEI. The CDR3 runs 13 residues.

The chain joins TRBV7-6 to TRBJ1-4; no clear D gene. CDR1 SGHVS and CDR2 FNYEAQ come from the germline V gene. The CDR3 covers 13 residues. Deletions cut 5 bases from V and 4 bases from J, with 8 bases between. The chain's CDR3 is CASSVDRNEKLFF. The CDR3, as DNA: TGTGCCAGCAGCGTGGACCGTAATGAAAAACTGTTTTTT. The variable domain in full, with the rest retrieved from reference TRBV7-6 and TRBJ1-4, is GAGVSQSPRYKVTKRGQDVALRCDPISGHVSLYWYRQALGQGPEFLTYFNYEAQQDKSGLPNDRFSAERPEGSISTLTIQRTEQRDSAMYRCASSVDRNEKLFFGSGTQLSVL.

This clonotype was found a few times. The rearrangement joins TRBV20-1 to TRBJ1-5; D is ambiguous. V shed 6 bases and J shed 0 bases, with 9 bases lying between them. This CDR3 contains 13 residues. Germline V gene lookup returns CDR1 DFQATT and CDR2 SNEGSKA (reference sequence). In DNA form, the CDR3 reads TGCAGTGCAGGGAGGGTTAGCAATCAGCCCCAGCATTTT. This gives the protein CSAGRVSNQPQHF.

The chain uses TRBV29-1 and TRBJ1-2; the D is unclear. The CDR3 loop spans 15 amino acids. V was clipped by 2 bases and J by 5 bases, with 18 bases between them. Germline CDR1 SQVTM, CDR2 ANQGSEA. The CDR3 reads CSVEPQAAFNYGYTF. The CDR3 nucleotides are TGCAGCGTTGAACCCCAGGCGGCTTTCAATTATGGCTACACCTTC.

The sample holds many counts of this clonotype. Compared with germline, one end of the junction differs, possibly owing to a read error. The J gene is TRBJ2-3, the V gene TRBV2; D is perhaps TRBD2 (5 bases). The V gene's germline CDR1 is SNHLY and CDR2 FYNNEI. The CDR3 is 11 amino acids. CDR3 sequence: CASGRGDTQYF. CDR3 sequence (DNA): TGCGCCAGCGGTCGAGGTGATACGCAGTATTTT.

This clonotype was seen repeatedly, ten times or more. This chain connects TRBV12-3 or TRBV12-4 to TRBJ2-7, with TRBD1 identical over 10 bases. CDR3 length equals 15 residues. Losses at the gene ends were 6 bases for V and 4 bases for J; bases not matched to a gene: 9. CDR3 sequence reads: CASSLRQGATYEQYF. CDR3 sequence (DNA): TGTGCCAGCAGCCTTAGACAGGGGGCTACTTACGAGCAGTACTTC.

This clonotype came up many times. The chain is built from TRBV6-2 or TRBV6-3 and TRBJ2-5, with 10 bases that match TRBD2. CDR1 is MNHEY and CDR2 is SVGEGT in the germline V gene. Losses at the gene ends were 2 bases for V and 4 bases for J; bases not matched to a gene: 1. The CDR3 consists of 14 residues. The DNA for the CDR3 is TGTGCCAGCAGTTACGTAGCGGGGGGAGAGACCCAGTACTTC. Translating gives CASSYVAGGETQYF.

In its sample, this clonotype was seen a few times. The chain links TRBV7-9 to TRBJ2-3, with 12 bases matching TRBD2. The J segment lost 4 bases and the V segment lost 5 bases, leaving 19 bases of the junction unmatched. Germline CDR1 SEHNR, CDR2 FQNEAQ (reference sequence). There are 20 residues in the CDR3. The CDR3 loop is CASSLGQNPSGGAGADTQYF. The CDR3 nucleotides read TGTGCCAGCAGCCTGGGACAGAACCCTAGCGGGGGGGCCGGGGCAGATACGCAGTATTTT.

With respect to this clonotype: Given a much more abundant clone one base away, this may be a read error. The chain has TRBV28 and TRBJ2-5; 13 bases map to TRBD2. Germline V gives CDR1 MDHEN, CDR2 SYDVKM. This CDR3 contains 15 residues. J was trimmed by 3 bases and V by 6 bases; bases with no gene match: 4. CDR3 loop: CASSAGTSGKETQYF. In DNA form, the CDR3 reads TGTGCCAGCAGCGCCGGGACTAGCGGGAAAGAGACCCAGTACTTC.

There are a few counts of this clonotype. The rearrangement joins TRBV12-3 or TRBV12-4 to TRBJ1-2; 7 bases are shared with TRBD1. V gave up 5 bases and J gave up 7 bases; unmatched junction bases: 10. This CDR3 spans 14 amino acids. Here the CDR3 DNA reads TGTGCCAGCAGTCTCTCCGACAGGGAGTCTGGCTACACCTTC. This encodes CASSLSDRESGYTF.

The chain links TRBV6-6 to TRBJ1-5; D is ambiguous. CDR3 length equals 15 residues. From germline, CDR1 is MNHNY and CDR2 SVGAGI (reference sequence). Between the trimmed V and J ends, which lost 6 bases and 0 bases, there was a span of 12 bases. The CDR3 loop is CASRPGEYSNQPQHF. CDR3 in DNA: TGTGCCAGCAGACCTGGTGAATATAGCAATCAGCCCCAGCATTTT.

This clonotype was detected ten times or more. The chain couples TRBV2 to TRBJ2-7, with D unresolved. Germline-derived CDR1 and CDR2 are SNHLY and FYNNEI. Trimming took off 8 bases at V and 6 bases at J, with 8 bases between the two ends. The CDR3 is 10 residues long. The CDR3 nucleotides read TGTGCCAGCTCTGATTTCGAGCAGTACTTC. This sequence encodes CASSDFEQYF. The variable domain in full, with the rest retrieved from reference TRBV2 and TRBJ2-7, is EPEVTQTPSHQVTQMGQEVILRCVPISNHLYFYWYRQILGQKVEFLVSFYNNEISEKSEIFDDQFSVERPDGSNFTLKIRSTKLEDSAMYFCASSDFEQYFGPGTRLTVT.

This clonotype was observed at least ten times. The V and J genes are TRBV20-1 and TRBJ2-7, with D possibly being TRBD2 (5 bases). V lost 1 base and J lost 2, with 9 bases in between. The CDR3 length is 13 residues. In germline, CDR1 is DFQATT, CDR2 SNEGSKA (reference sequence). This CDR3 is CSARGGLPYEQYF. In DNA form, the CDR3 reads TGCAGTGCTAGAGGCGGGCTACCCTACGAGCAGTACTTC.

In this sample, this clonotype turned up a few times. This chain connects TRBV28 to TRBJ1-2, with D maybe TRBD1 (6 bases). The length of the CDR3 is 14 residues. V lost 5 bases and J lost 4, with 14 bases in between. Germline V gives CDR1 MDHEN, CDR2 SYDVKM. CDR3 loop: CASSGGGRIYGYTF. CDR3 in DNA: TGTGCCAGCAGTGGGGGGGGGCGCATCTATGGCTACACCTTC.

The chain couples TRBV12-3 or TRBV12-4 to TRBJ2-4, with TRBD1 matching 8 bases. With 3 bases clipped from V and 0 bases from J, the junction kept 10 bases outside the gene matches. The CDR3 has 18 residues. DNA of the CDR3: TGTGCCAGCAGTTTCCGGGACAGGCCCCTACTAGCCAAAAACATTCAGTACTTC. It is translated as CASSFRDRPLLAKNIQYF.

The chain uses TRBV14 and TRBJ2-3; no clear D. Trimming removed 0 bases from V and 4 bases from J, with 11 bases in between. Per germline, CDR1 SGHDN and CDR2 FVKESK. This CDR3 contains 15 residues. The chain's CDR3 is CASSQDGLRSDTQYF. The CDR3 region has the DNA TGTGCCAGCAGCCAAGATGGCCTTAGGTCAGATACGCAGTATTTT.

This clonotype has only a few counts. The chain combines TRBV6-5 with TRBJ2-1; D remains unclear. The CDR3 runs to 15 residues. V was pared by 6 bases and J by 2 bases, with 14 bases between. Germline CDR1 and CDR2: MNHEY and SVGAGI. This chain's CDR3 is CASRKRGRAYNEQFF. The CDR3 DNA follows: TGTGCCAGCAGAAAACGTGGGCGCGCCTACAATGAGCAGTTCTTC.

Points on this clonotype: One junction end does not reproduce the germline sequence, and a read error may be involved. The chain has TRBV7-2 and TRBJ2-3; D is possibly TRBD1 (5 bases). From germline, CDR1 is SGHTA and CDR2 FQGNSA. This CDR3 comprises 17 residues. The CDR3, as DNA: TGTGCCGGCAGCTACCGTGGGTTGGGGCAGAGCACAGATACGCAGTATTTT. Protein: CAGSYRGLGQSTDTQYF.

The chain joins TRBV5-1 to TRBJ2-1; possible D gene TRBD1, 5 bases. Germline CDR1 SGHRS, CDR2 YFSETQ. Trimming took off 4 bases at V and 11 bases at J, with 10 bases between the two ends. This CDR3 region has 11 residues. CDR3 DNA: TGCGCCAGCAGCGGGGCAGGGAAGCAGTTCTTC. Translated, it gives CASSGAGKQFF. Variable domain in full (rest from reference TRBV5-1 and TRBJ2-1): KAGVTQTPRYLIKTRGQQVTLSCSPISGHRSVSWYQQTPGQGLQFLFEYFSETQRNKGNFPGRFSGRQFSNSRSEMNVSTLELGDSALYLCASSGAGKQFFGPGTRLTVL.

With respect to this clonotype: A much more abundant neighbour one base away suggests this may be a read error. CDR3 in amino acids: CASSKSWCGEQFF. Here the CDR3 DNA reads TGTGCCAGCTCAAAGTCTTGGTGCGGCGAGCAGTTCTTC. This chain links TRBV6-2 or TRBV6-3 with TRBJ2-1; D is unclear. The CDR3 consists of 13 residues. V lost 8 bases to trimming and J lost 10 bases, with 18 bases between them. Looked up from germline, CDR1 is MNHEY and CDR2 is SVGEGT.